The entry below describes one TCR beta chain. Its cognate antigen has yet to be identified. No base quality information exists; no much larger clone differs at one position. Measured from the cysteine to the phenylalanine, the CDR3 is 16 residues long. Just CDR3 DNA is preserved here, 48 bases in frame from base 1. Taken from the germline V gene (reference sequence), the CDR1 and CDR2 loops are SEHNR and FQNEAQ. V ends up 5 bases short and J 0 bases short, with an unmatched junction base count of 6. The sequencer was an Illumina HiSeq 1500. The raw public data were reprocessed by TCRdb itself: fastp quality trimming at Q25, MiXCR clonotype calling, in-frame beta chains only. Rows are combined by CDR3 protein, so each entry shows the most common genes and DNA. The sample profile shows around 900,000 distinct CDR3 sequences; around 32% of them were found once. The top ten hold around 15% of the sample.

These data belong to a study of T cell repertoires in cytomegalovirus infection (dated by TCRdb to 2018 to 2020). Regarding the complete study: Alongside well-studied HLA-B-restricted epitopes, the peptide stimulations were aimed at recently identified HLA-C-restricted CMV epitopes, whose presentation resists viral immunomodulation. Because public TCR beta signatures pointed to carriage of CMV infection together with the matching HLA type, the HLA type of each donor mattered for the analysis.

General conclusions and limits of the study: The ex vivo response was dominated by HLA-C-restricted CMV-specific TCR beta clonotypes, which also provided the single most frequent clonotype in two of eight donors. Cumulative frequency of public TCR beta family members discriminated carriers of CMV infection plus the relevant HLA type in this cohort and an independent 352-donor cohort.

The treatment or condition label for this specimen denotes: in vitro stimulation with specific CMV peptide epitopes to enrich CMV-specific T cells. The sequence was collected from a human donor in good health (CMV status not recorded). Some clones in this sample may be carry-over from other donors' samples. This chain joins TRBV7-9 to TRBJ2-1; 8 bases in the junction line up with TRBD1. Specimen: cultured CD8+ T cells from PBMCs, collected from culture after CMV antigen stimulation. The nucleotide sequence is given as TGTGCCAGCAGCCAAAGACAGGGGAGCTCCTACAATGAGCAGTTCTTC. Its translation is CASSQRQGSSYNEQFF.